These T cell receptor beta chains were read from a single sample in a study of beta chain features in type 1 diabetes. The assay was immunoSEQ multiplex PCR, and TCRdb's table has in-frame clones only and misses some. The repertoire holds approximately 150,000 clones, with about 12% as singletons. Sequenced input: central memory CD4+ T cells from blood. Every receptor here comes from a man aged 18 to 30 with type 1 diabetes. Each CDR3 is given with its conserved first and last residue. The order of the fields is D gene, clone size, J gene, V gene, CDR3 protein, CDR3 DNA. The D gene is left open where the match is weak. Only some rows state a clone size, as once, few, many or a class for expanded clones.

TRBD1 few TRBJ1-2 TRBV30 CASTGDRKVYGYTF TGTGCCTCGACCGGGGACAGAAAAGTCTATGGCTACACCTTC
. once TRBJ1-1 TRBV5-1 CASSPRTSTEAFF TGCGCCAGCAGCCCCAGGACCTCCACTGAAGCTTTCTTT
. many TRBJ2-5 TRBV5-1 CASSSQETQYF TGCGCCAGCAGCTCCCAAGAGACCCAGTACTTC
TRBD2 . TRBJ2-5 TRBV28 CASRILSGGQETQYF TGTGCCAGCAGAATCCTGAGCGGGGGCCAAGAGACCCAGTACTTC
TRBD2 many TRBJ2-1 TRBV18 CASSPQRGGVKNEQFF TGTGCCAGCTCACCACAGCGGGGGGGCGTTAAGAATGAGCAGTTCTTC
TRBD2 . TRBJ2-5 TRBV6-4 CASGDQETQYF TGTGCAAGCGGGGACCAAGAGACCCAGTACTTC
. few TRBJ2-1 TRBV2 CASSPTGRGKRNEQFF TGTGCCAGCAGTCCAACCGGACGGGGTAAACGGAATGAGCAGTTCTTC
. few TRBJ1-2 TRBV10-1 CASSEVQGSGYTF TGCGCCAGCAGTGAGGTTCAGGGCAGCGGCTACACCTTC
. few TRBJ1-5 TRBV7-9 CASSPVDQPQHF TGTGCCAGCAGCCCGGTAGATCAGCCCCAGCATTTT
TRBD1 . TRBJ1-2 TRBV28 CASSTTGDSYGYTF TGTGCCAGCAGTACTACAGGGGACAGCTATGGCTACACCTTC
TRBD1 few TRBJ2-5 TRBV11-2 CASSLDLGQGLETQYF TGTGCCAGCAGCTTAGATCTAGGACAGGGTCTAGAGACCCAGTACTTC
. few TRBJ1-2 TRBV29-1 CSVERTESYGYTF TGCAGCGTTGAAAGGACTGAGTCTTATGGCTACACCTTC
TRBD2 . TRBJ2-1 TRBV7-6 CASSLLGLAGGRNEQFF TGTGCCAGCAGCTTATTGGGACTAGCGGGGGGCCGGAATGAGCAGTTCTTC
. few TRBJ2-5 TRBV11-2 CASSLSRETQYF TGTGCCAGCAGCTTAAGCCGAGAGACCCAGTACTTC
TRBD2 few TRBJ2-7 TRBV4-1 CASSQDHERGYEQYF TGCGCCAGCAGCCAAGATCACGAGCGGGGGTACGAGCAGTACTTC
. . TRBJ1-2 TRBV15 CATSRVEGGYTF TGTGCCACCAGCAGAGTTGAGGGTGGCTACACCTTC
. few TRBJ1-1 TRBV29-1 CSVESGVRTEAFF TGCAGCGTAGAGTCCGGGGTTCGGACTGAAGCTTTCTTT
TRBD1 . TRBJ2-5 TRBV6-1 CASSDLQGARETQYF TGTGCCAGCAGTGACCTACAGGGGGCTCGGGAGACCCAGTACTTC
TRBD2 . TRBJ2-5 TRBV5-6 CASSLGGGETQYF TGTGCCAGCAGCTTGGGCGGGGGAGAGACCCAGTACTTC
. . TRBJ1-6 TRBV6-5 CASSYVPINSPLHF TGTGCCAGCAGTTACGTGCCGATAAATTCACCCCTCCACTTT
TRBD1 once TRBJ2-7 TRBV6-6 CASRRGQGEGEQYF TGTGCCAGCAGGCGGGGACAGGGGGAAGGCGAGCAGTACTTC
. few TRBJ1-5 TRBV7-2 CASLRPGGGQPQHF TGTGCCAGCCTTCGTCCCGGGGGTGGGCAGCCCCAGCATTTT
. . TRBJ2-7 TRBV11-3 CASSLRGAADYEQYF TGTGCCAGCAGTCTCCGAGGCGCAGCCGACTACGAGCAGTACTTC
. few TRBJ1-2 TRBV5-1 CASSLEAGNYGYTF TGCGCCAGCAGCTTGGAGGCAGGGAACTATGGCTACACCTTC
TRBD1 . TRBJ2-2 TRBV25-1 CASSSSQGALTGELFF TGTGCCAGCAGTAGCTCACAGGGGGCTCTCACCGGGGAGCTGTTTTTT
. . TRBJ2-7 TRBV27 CASSPTAGYEQYF TGTGCCAGCAGTCCGACAGCAGGCTACGAGCAGTACTTC
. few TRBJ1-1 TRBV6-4 CASSVTGENTEAFF TGTGCCAGCAGTGTGACAGGAGAGAACACTGAAGCTTTCTTT
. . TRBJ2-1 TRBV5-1 CASSLGQVSSYNEQFF TGCGCCAGCAGCTTGGGACAGGTGAGCTCCTACAATGAGCAGTTCTTC